This T cell receptor beta chain was sequenced during a study of Ad26.COV2.S vaccination and SARS-CoV-2 variants. The overall study: Enrollment placed the donor in the COV1001 Ad26.COV2.S trial arm. General study results and limits: Vaccinees showed greater spike-specific TCR breadth than placebo recipients. Reported findings describe substantial breadth in spike-specific CD8+ and CD4+ T cell responses following vaccination.

The ends were cut back, 4 bases at V and 3 bases at J, with 19 bases in the middle. In germline, CDR1 is LGHDT, CDR2 YNNKEL (reference sequence). The CDR3 loop spans 17 amino acids. Clones were read by immunoSEQ multiplex PCR, and TCRdb kept only the in-frame ones, dropping some. The repertoire includes a few hundred thousand clones, over 75% of them detected once, and less than 4.5% sits in the top ten. Treatment defined: some 20 received Ad26.COV2.S at low or high dose, single or two shots; a few received placebo; per-sample allocation not given. Sampling took place 63 days after the first vaccine or placebo injection. Aged 18-55 years, donor was enrolled in Boston in 2020. On this clone: No antigen is known for it.

Here the sequenced sample was peripheral blood, taken in a trial of Ad26.COV2.S vaccine versus placebo. This chain joins TRBV3-1 (or the pseudogene TRBV3-2) and TRBJ2-4, with D possibly being TRBD1 (6 bases). This receptor was obtained from a person aged 18-65 years who received the Ad26.COV2.S COVID-19 vaccine or a placebo. The CDR3 DNA reads as TGTGCCAGCAGCCGAGACAACAGGGTCTTGGGCAAAAACATTCAGTACTTC. It codes for CASSRDNRVLGKNIQYF.